This section outlines one T cell receptor (beta chain) sequence together with its context. This clone's antigen is unknown. Base qualities are not recorded, but no much larger clone differs from it by a single base. Healthy HIV-negative adults with no recently reported acute infections or vaccinations were included as donors. Every donor was a Caucasian adult living in Nashville, Tennessee, USA. CD4+ T cells were enriched through magnetic negative selection, after which naive cells were positively selected on CD45RA and the remaining negative fraction served as the memory subset. Blood was obtained by leukapheresis, after which PBMCs were separated by Ficoll-Histopaque density gradient centrifugation and cryopreserved in liquid nitrogen vapor phase. Purity and quantity of every magnetically sorted T cell population were checked by analytical flow cytometry. Each sorted fraction had its genomic DNA isolated and then quantified by UV absorbance on a Nanodrop 2000c.

Using the deep immunoSEQ assay, multiplex PCR amplified TCR CDR3 regions from genomic DNA. Extracted genomic DNA from each cell subset was distributed evenly across all wells of several immunoSEQ 96-well plates, and each plate was treated as a replicate. For sorted subsets, each replicate PCR was loaded with approximately 0.2 ug genomic DNA, equivalent to roughly 30,000 T cell genomes. Purified libraries were measured with a Qubit 3.0 fluorometer, size-checked on a Bioanalyzer 2100, and measured again with the KAPA Library Quantification kit. A separate single-read 150-cycle Illumina NextSeq 550 flow cell was used to sequence each immunoSEQ 96-well plate. The paper's processing steps were these. Because the immunoSEQ output held only junctional sequences and lacked quality scores, the filtering could not match the filtering applied to full-length reads. Sequences were annotated with PyIR, a Python wrapper for IgBLAST v1.9, and V/J genes and CDR3 were assigned using IMGT germline references. Reads were removed for weak V/J assignments (E-value above 1e-6), missing CDR3, stop codons, out-of-frame junctions, or ambiguous translated residues. V3J clonotypes were defined as sequences sharing the same inferred V gene, J gene, and CDR3 amino acid sequence. Percentage overlap between repertoires was computed as shared unique clonotypes divided by the size of the smaller repertoire. Repertoire richness was assessed with RTK rarefaction, the Chao1 estimator, and Recon v2.1 estimates of unobserved clonotypes. Generation probabilities were computed with OLGA for all TCRbeta clonotypes obtained by the gDNA method from a few donors. In its TCRdb copy, this immuneACCESS table keeps in-frame sequences only and misses some clones. Where compared with another copy, unresolved V genes explain less than half of these, and the others have no known cause. The V and J calls and clone size were taken over from that table, and D and trimming were inferred from the DNA. In this sample the table shows about 1 million clones, about 74% of which occur a single time. Over 1.3% of the sample is in the top ten clones.

This sample was included in a study of shared clonotypes between healthy human individuals (dated by TCRdb to the early 2020s). Describing the broader study: A couple of women and three men aged 18 to 49 years were included in the cohort. For each donor, three plates each were used for CD4 naive and CD4 memory, two plates were used for CD8 naive, and one plate was used for CD8 memory. The study deeply sequenced blood TCR repertoires of about five healthy adults to estimate repertoire size and the extent of clonotype sharing between individuals. Different laboratories and diverse techniques were used to prepare libraries and sequence TCR repertoires, to increase sequencing depth and limit assay-specific biases. Per donor, leukapheresis produced somewhere between about 0.9 and 9.5 billion PBMCs. On the study overall, not on this receptor specifically: Rarefaction of sorted-subset datasets indicated incomplete sequencing despite the large sequencing depth. Because the study included a small number of donors, the genetic and exposure-history diversity represented was limited. When a handful of donors were compared, the shared fraction of clonotypes was 5% to 6.5% for naive CD4, more than 3% for naive CD8, roughly 2.5% for memory CD4, and 0.4% for memory CD8. Compared with non-shared clonotypes, the clonotypes found in all four sorted-subset donors had higher generation probabilities. Sampling was restricted to blood, and TCR repertoires in tissues likely differ from the TCR repertoires found in blood. Pairwise subsampling indicated that sequencing depth was expected to affect the degree of clonotype sharing among donors. Estimated clonotype richness was generally larger for naive than for memory subsets.

From the cysteine up to the phenylalanine, the CDR3 has a length of 17 residues. Only the CDR3 DNA is retained, 51 bases long and in frame from the first base. The germline ends are 14 bases apart after V is trimmed by 0 bases and J by 1 base. The germline V gene (reference sequence) provides CDR1 SGHKS and CDR2 YYEKEE. Specimen: memory CD4+ T cells sorted from blood. In light of the paper, this sample's cell subset or site label describes: CD45RA-negative fraction. The receptor comes from a man between 18 and 29 years old in good health. The chain employs TRBV5-5 and TRBJ1-3, with TRBD1 perhaps the D gene, on 5 matching bases. The CDR3 protein is CASSLGGESYSGNTIYF. In nucleotides, the sequence is TGTGCCAGCAGCTTGGGAGGGGAATCGTATTCTGGAAACACCATATATTTT.